This T cell receptor (beta chain) was documented in a study of T cell responses to AZD1222 COVID-19 vaccine. Study-level information: Both about-4-week and about-12-week second-dose recipients were combined. Regarding the study as a whole: Clonal diversity may have been underestimated, and the donors were mostly white British, with more females than males. Once two AZD1222 doses were given, Spike-specific TCR breadth and depth went up.

Germline V lookup: CDR1 SGHAT, CDR2 FQNNGV. The CDR3 has 14 residues. Trimming took off 6 bases at V and 6 bases at J, with 18 bases between the two ends. To note about this clone: Its antigen remains unknown.

Sequencing used immunoSEQ multiplex PCR; TCRdb keeps in-frame clones, though not all of them. Of around 140,000 clones listed, 85% to 95% are singletons. This clonotype was obtained from an adult in good health. Specimen: peripheral blood, collected on day 0 of AZD1222 vaccination. The V gene is TRBV11-2, the J gene TRBJ2-7; D is perhaps TRBD1 or TRBD2 (6 bases each). The CDR3 is CASRLGGPRGEQYF. CDR3 bases: TGTGCCAGCAGACTTGGGGGGCCCCGAGGCGAGCAGTACTTC.